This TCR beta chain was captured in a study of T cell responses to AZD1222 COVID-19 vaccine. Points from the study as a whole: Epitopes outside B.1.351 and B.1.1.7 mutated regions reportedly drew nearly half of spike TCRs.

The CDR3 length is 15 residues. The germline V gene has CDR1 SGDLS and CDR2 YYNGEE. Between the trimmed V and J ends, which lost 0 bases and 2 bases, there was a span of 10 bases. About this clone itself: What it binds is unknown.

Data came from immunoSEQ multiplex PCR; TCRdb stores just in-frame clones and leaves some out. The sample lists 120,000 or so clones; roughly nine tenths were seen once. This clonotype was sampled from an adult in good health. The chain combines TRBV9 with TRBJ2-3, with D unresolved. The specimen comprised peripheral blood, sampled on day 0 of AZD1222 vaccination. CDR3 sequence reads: CASSVASSATDTQYF. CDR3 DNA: TGTGCCAGCAGCGTAGCTAGTTCAGCCACAGATACGCAGTATTTT.